This T cell receptor beta chain was observed in a study of cytomegalovirus exposure and HLA in healthy donors. Study-wide findings and caveats: There were 164 TCR beta chains listed as cytomegalovirus-associated. A few chains linked to CMV were shown in vitro to be specific for CMV antigens. TCR beta V- and J-gene trimming, according to a later analysis, was linked to a missense DCLRE1C variant.

V lost 5 bases, J lost 7 bases, and 7 bases stayed unmatched. Germline V gene data show CDR1 as SGHVS and CDR2 as FNYEAQ. The CDR3 contains 14 residues. On this clone: What it recognizes is unknown.

PCR employed 60 Vbeta and 13 Jbeta primers. Here immunoSEQ multiplex PCR was the method, and the copy in TCRdb shows in-frame clones only, minus some. The table records 150,000 to 200,000 clones, 79% of them present only once. The chain is built from TRBV7-6 and TRBJ2-2; 7 nucleotides align to TRBD1. Sequenced input: PBMCs. This clonotype was sampled from a young woman in good health and CMV-seropositive. The CDR3 coding sequence is TGTGCCAGCAGCCATAGACAGGGCGGCGGGGAGCTGTTTTTT. Translated, it gives CASSHRQGGGELFF.